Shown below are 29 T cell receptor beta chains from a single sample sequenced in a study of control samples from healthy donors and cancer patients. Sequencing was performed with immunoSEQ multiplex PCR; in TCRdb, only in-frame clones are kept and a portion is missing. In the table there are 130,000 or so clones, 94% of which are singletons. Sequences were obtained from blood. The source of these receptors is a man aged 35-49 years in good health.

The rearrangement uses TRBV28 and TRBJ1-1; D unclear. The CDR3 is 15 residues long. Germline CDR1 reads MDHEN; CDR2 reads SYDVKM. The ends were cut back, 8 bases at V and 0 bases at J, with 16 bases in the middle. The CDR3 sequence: CASDTIFGVNTEAFF. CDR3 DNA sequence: TGTGCCAGCGATACTATATTCGGGGTGAACACTGAAGCTTTCTTT.

The CDR3 loop is CASSLRQTNEKLFF. The DNA of the CDR3 is TGTGCCAGCAGCTTGAGACAGACTAATGAAAAACTGTTTTTT. This rearrangement joins TRBV5-6 to TRBJ1-4, with D possibly matching TRBD1 (5 bases). This CDR3 has 14 residues. The germline V gene has CDR1 SGHDT and CDR2 YYEEEE. V shed 1 base and J shed 2 bases, with 6 bases lying between them.

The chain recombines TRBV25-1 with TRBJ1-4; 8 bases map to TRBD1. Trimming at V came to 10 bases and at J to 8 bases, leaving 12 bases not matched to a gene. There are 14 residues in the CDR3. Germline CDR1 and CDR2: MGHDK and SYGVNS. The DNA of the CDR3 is TGTGCCACTCGGGGGGCAGGGGGCTTCGAAAAACTGTTTTTT. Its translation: CATRGAGGFEKLFF.

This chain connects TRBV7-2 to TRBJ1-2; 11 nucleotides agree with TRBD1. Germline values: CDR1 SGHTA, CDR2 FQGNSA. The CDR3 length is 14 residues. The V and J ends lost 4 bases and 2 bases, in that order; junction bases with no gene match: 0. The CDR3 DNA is TGTGCCAGCAGCTGGACAGGGGGCAACTATGGCTACACCTTC. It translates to CASSWTGGNYGYTF.

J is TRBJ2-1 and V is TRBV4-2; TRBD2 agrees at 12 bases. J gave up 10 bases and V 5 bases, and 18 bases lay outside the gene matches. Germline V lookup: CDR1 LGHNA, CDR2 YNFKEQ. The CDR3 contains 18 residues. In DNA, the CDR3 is TGTGCCAGCAGCGAAAGGACTAGCGGGACCTCGTTCGGCGGAGAGCAGTTCTTC. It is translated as CASSERTSGTSFGGEQFF.

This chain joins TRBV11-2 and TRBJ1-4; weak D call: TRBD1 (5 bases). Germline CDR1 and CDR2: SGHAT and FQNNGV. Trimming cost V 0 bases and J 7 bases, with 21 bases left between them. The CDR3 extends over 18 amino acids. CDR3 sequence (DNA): TGTGCCAGCAGCTTAGACGAACCCCAGGGTATTCGTCGTGAAAAACTGTTTTTT. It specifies CASSLDEPQGIRREKLFF.

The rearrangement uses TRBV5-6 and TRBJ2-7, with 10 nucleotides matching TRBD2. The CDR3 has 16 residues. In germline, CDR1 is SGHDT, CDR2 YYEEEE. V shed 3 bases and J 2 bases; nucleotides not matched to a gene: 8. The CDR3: CASSSTGLAVPYEQYF. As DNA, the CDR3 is TGTGCCAGCAGCTCAACAGGACTAGCGGTCCCCTACGAGCAGTACTTC.

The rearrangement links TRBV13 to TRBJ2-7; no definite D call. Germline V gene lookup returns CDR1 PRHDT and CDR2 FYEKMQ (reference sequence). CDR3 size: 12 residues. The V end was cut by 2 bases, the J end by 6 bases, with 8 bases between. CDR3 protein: CASSLISGEQYF. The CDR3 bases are TGTGCCAGCAGCTTAATATCTGGCGAGCAGTACTTC.

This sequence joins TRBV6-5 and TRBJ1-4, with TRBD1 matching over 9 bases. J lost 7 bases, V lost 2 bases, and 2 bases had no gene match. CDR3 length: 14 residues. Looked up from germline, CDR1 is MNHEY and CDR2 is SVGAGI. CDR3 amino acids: CASSYRTGVEKLFF. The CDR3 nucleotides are TGTGCCAGCAGTTACCGGACAGGGGTTGAAAAACTGTTTTTT.

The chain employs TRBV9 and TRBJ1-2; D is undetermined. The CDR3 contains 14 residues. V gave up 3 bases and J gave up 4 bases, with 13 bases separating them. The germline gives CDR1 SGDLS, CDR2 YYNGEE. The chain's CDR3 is CASSAPGEGYGYTF. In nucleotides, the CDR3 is TGTGCCAGCAGCGCCCCCGGGGAAGGCTATGGCTACACCTTC.

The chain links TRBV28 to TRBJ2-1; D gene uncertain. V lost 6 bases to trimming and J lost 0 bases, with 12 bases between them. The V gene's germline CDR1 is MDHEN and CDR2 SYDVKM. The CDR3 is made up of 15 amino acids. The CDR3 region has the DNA TGTGCCAGCAGAGCAACAGCAAGCTCCTACAATGAGCAGTTCTTC. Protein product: CASRATASSYNEQFF.

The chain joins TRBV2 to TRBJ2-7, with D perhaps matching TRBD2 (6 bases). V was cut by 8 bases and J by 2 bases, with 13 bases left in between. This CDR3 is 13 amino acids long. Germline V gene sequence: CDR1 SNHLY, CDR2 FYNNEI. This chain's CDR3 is CASGRERAYEQYF. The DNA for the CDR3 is TGTGCCAGCGGGCGGGAAAGGGCCTACGAGCAGTACTTC.

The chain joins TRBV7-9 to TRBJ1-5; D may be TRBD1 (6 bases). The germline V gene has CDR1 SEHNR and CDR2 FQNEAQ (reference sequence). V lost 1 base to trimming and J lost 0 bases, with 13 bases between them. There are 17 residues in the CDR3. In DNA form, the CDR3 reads TGTGCCAGCAGCTTAGAGGCAACAGGGTATAGCAATCAGCCCCAGCATTTT. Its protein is CASSLEATGYSNQPQHF. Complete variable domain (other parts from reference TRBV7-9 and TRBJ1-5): DTGVSQNPRHKITKRGQNVTFRCDPISEHNRLYWYRQTLGQGPEFLTYFQNEAQLEKSRLLSDRFSAERPKGSFSTLEIQRTEQGDSAMYLCASSLEATGYSNQPQHFGDGTRLSIL.

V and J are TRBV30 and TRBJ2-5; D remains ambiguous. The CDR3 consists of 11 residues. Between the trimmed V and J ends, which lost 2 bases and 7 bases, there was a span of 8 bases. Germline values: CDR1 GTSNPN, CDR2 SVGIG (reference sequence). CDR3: CAWSTRRTQYF. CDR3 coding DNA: TGTGCCTGGAGTACTCGGCGGACCCAGTACTTC.

In DNA form, the CDR3 reads TGTGCCAGCAGCTTGGTGTTAAGATCTAGCACAGATACGCAGTATTTT. This translates into CASSLVLRSSTDTQYF. This chain uses TRBV5-6 with TRBJ2-3; D is undetermined. V was trimmed by 0 bases and J by 0 bases, leaving 11 bases between them. The CDR3 has 16 residues. Germline V gene lookup returns CDR1 SGHDT and CDR2 YYEEEE.

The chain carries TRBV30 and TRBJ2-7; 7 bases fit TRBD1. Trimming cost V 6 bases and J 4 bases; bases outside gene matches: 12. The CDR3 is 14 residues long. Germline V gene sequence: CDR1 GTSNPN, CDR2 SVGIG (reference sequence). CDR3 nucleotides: TGTGCCTGCACTCTGACAGGGCGTGGATACGAGCAGTACTTC. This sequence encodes CACTLTGRGYEQYF.

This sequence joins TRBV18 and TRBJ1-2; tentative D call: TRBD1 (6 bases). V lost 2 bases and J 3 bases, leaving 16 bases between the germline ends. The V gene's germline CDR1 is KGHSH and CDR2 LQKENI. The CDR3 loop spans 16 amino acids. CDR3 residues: CASSPAGPGADYGYTF. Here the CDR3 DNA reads TGTGCCAGCTCACCAGCGGGACCGGGGGCCGACTATGGCTACACCTTC.

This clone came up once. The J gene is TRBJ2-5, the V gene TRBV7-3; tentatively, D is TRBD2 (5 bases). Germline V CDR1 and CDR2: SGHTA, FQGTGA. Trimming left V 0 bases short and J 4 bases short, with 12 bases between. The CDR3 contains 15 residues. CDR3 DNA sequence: TGTGCCAGCAGCTTAACAGCGGCCCTTGGAGAGACCCAGTACTTC. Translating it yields CASSLTAALGETQYF.

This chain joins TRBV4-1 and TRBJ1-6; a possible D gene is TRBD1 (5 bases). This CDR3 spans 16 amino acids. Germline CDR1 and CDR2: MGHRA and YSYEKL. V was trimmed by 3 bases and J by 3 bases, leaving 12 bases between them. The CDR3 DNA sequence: TGCGCCAGCAGCCAGGGGAGGGGTAACTATAATTCACCCCTCCACTTT. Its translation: CASSQGRGNYNSPLHF.

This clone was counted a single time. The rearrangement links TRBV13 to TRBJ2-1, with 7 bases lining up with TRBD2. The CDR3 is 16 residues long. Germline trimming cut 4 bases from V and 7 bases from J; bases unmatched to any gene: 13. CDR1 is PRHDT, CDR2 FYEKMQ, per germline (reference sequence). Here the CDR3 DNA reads TGTGCCAGCAGCTCGAGCGGGGCCTCGATTAGAAATGAGCAGTTCTTC. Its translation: CASSSSGASIRNEQFF. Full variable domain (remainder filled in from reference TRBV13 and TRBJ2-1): AAGVIQSPRHLIKEKRETATLKCYPIPRHDTVYWYQQGPGQDPQFLISFYEKMQSDKGSIPDRFSAQQFSDYHSELNMSSLELGDSALYFCASSSSGASIRNEQFFGPGTRLTVL.

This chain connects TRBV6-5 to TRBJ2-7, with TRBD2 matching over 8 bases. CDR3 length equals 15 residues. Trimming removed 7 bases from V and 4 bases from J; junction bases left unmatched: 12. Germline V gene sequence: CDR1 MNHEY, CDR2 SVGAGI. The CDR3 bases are TGTGCCAGCAACCCCATCCGGGGGGGCCTTTACGAGCAGTACTTC. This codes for CASNPIRGGLYEQYF.

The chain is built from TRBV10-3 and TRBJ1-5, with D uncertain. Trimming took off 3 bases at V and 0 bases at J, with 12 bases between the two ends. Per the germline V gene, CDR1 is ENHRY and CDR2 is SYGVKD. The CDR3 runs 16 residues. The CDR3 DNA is TGTGCCATCAGTGAAGGCAGTCTATATAGCAATCAGCCCCAGCATTTT. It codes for CAISEGSLYSNQPQHF.

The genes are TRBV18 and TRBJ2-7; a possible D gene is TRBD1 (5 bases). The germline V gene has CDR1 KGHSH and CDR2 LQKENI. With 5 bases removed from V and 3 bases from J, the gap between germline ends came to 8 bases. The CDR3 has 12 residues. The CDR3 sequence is CASSARDYEQYF. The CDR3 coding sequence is TGTGCCAGCTCAGCCAGGGACTACGAGCAGTACTTC.

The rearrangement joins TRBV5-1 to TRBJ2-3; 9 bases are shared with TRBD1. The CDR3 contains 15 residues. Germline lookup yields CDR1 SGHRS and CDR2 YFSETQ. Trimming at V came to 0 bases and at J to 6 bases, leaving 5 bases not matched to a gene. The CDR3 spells CASSLGWDRADTQYF. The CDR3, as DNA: TGCGCCAGCAGCTTGGGTTGGGACAGGGCGGATACGCAGTATTTT.

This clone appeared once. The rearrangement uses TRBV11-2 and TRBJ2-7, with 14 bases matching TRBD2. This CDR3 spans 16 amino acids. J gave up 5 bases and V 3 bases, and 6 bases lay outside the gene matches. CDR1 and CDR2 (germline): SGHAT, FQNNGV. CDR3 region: CASSLRTSGRNHEQYF. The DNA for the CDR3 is TGTGCCAGCAGCTTGAGGACTAGCGGGAGGAACCACGAGCAGTACTTC.

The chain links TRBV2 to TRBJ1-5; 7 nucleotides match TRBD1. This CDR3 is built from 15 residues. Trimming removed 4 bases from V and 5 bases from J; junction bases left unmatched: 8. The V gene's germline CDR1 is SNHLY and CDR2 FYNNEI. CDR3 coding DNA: TGTGCCAGCAGTGCAGACAGGGCCCTCTATCAGCCCCAGCATTTT. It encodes CASSADRALYQPQHF. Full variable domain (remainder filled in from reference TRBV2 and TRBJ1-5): EPEVTQTPSHQVTQMGQEVILRCVPISNHLYFYWYRQILGQKVEFLVSFYNNEISEKSEIFDDQFSVERPDGSNFTLKIRSTKLEDSAMYFCASSADRALYQPQHFGDGTRLSIL.

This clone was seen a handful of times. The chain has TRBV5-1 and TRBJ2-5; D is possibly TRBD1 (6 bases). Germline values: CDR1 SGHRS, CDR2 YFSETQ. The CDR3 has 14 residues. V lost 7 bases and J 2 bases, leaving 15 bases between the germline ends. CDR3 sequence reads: CASQDGGGQETQYF. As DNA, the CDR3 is TGCGCCAGCCAGGATGGGGGCGGACAAGAGACCCAGTACTTC. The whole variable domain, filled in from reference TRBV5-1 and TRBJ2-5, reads KAGVTQTPRYLIKTRGQQVTLSCSPISGHRSVSWYQQTPGQGLQFLFEYFSETQRNKGNFPGRFSGRQFSNSRSEMNVSTLELGDSALYLCASQDGGGQETQYFGPGTRLLVL.

The CDR3 protein is CASSRRDRRTEAFF. As DNA, the CDR3 is TGTGCCAGCAGTCGCCGGGACAGGAGGACTGAAGCTTTCTTT. V and J are TRBV27 and TRBJ1-1; 8 bases are a match to TRBD1. V was pared by 5 bases and J by 5 bases, with 7 bases of the junction left unmatched. Germline CDR1 and CDR2: MNHEY and SMNVEV (reference sequence). This CDR3 comprises 14 residues.

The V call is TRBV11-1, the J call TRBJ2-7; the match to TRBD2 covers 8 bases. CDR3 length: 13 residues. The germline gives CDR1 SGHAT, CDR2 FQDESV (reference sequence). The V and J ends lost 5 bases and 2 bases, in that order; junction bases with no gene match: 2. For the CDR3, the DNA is TGTGCCAGCAGCATGGGACTAGCCTACGAGCAGTACTTC. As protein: CASSMGLAYEQYF.